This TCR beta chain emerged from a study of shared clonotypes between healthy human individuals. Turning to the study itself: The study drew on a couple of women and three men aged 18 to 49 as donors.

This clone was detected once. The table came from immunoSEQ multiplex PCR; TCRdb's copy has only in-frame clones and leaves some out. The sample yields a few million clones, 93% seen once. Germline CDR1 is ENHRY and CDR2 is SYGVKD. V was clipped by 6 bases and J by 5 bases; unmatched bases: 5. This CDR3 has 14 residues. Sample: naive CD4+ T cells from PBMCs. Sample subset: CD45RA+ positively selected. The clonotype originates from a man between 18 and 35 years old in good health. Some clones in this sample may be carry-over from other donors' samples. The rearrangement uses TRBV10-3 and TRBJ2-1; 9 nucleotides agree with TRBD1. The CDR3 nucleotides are TGTGCCATCAGCCGGGGACAGGGCCACAATGAGCAGTTCTTC. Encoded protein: CAISRGQGHNEQFF.